These 10 T cell receptor beta chains were sequenced from one sample in a study of graft-versus-host responses after intestinal transplantation. TCRdb's copy holds only in-frame clones and misses some; the assay was immunoSEQ multiplex PCR. The sample includes 95,000 to 130,000 clones, around nine tenths seen only once; the top ten take about 0.18%. Their recognized antigens are unknown. The source material was unstimulated CD4+ T cells sorted from spleen or lymph node cells, sampled before intestinal transplant. The source of these receptors is a human donor who received an intestinal transplant.

This clone has only one observation. This sequence joins TRBV2 and TRBJ1-2; D gene unclear. The CDR3 is 13 amino acids. Germline CDR1 is SNHLY and CDR2 is FYNNEI. The V and J ends lost 6 bases and 8 bases respectively, with 16 bases between them. The CDR3 sequence: CASSDHFRGGYTF. CDR3 coding DNA: TGTGCCAGCAGCGACCATTTCCGAGGGGGCTACACCTTC.

This clone was observed a handful of times. The V and J genes are TRBV6-5 and TRBJ1-2; 8 bases map to TRBD1. The germline V gene encodes CDR1 MNHEY and CDR2 SVGAGI. The CDR3 covers 14 residues. V was clipped by 5 bases and J by 7 bases; unmatched bases: 9. DNA for the CDR3: TGTGCCAGCAGTCCTCCGGGACAGGTAGTTGGCTACACCTTC. This translates into CASSPPGQVVGYTF.

The V and J genes are TRBV11-2 and TRBJ1-3, with TRBD1 matching 10 bases. From germline, CDR1 is SGHAT and CDR2 FQNNGV. Trimming at V came to 5 bases and at J to 8 bases, leaving 3 bases not matched to a gene. The CDR3 length is 13 residues. The CDR3: CASSPDRGHTIYF. The CDR3 DNA is TGTGCCAGCAGCCCCGACAGGGGGCACACCATATATTTT. The whole variable domain, remainder taken from reference TRBV11-2 and TRBJ1-3, is EAGVAQSPRYKIIEKRQSVAFWCNPISGHATLYWYQQILGQGPKLLIQFQNNGVVDDSQLPKDRFSAERLKGVDSTLKIQPAKLEDSAVYLCASSPDRGHTIYFGEGSWLTVV.

The J gene is TRBJ1-2, the V gene TRBV7-7; 7 positions agree with TRBD1. The CDR3 loop spans 13 amino acids. Trimming cost V 5 bases and J 6 bases; bases outside gene matches: 6. CDR1 SSHAT and CDR2 FNYEAQ come from the germline V gene (reference sequence). The CDR3 DNA sequence: TGTGCCAGCAGCCCGATTGACAGGGATGGCTACACCTTC. Protein: CASSPIDRDGYTF.

The rearrangement links TRBV6-5 to TRBJ2-1, with 7 positions matching TRBD2. V shed 5 bases and J 6 bases; nucleotides not matched to a gene: 4. CDR1 MNHEY and CDR2 SVGAGI come from the germline V gene. The CDR3 loop spans 13 amino acids. The CDR3 nucleotides read TGTGCCAGCAGTCTACTAGCGATCAATGAGCAGTTCTTC. Its translation: CASSLLAINEQFF.

The chain recombines TRBV5-4 with TRBJ2-2; 14 bases align to TRBD2. J gave up 0 bases and V 5 bases, and 3 bases lay outside the gene matches. Germline V gives CDR1 SGHNT, CDR2 YYREEE (reference sequence). The CDR3 is made up of 17 amino acids. In nucleotides, the CDR3 is TGTGCCAGCAGATCGGGACTAGCGGGAGCGAACACCGGGGAGCTGTTTTTT. Translated, it gives CASRSGLAGANTGELFF.

The V gene is TRBV5-3, the J gene TRBJ2-7; perhaps TRBD2 as D (5 bases). Being an ORF, TRBV5-3 has a function that is uncertain. V dropped 3 bases and J dropped 6 bases, with 16 bases sitting between them. This CDR3 has 14 amino acids. The CDR3 nucleotides read TGTGCCAGAAGCTCCCCCCGACTATCAGGCGAGCAGTACTTC. As protein: CARSSPRLSGEQYF.

The chain carries TRBV4-1 and TRBJ1-2; D ambiguous. The CDR3 runs 15 residues. From germline, CDR1 is MGHRA and CDR2 YSYEKL. V was pared by 0 bases and J by 2 bases, with 10 bases between. DNA of the CDR3: TGCGCCAGCAGCCAAGACCGCTCGCTAAACTATGGCTACACCTTC. Translated: CASSQDRSLNYGYTF.

CDR3 sequence (DNA): TGCAGCGTTGAGCCTGACAGTTACAATGAGCAGTTCTTC. It specifies CSVEPDSYNEQFF. The chain joins TRBV29-1 to TRBJ2-1; D perhaps matches TRBD1 (5 bases). Trimming left V 3 bases short and J 4 bases short, with 10 bases between. From germline, CDR1 is SQVTM and CDR2 ANQGSEA. The CDR3 consists of 13 residues.

The chain employs TRBV5-1 and TRBJ1-1; 7 bases map to TRBD1. CDR3 length equals 15 residues. From germline, CDR1 is SGHRS and CDR2 YFSETQ. V shed 5 bases and J 4 bases; nucleotides not matched to a gene: 11. DNA for the CDR3: TGCGCCAGCAGTGGAGACAGGGTAGGGGGCACTGAAGCTTTCTTT. Its translation: CASSGDRVGGTEAFF.